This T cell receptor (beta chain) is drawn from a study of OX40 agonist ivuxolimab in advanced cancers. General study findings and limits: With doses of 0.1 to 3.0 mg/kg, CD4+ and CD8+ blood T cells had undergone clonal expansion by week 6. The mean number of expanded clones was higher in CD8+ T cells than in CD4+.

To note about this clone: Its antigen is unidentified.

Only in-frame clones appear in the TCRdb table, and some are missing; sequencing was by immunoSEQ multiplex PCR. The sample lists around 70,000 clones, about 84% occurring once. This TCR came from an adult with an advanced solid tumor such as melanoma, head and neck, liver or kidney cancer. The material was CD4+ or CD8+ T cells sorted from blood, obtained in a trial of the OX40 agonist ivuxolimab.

The CDR3 spells CASSLSSQGLMNTEAFF. The CDR3 nucleotides read TGCGCCAGCAGCTTGAGTAGTCAGGGGCTTATGAACACTGAAGCTTTCTTT. The V and J genes are TRBV5-1 and TRBJ1-1; perhaps TRBD1 as D (6 bases). Germline CDR1 reads SGHRS; CDR2 reads YFSETQ. This CDR3 has 17 residues. The germline V and J ends were trimmed by 1 base and 0 bases, with 16 bases remaining between them. The full variable domain, in which reference TRBV5-1 and TRBJ1-1 provide the parts outside the CDR3, is KAGVTQTPRYLIKTRGQQVTLSCSPISGHRSVSWYQQTPGQGLQFLFEYFSETQRNKGNFPGRFSGRQFSNSRSEMNVSTLELGDSALYLCASSLSSQGLMNTEAFFGQGTRLTVV.